These 15 T cell receptor beta chains share one sample of origin, sequenced in a study of T-cell memory formation after mild COVID-19 (dated by TCRdb to about 2021). The library was obtained by 5' RACE. Sequenced on an Illumina NovaSeq 6000. TCRdb's own reprocessing of the public reads used fastp at Q25 and MiXCR and kept productive beta chains. CDR3 protein duplicates are merged, each entry listing the most common genes and DNA. This sample has hundreds of thousands of distinct CDR3 sequences in its table, and roughly 20% of those were observed once. The ten largest account for roughly 21% of the sample. The material sequenced was PBMCs or a T cell subset sorted from them (not recorded which). Source of these receptors: a young man who had mild COVID-19 (a few samples of this study predate the infection). The sample titles of this study are shuffled in the database, so cell type and time point are left out; the donor was told from shared clones.

The rearrangement links TRBV11-2 to TRBJ1-6; D uncertain. In germline, CDR1 is SGHAT, CDR2 FQNNGV. The CDR3 is made up of 13 amino acids. V lost 4 bases, J lost 9 bases, and 10 bases lay in between. The CDR3 sequence is CASSYLQISPLHF. The CDR3 DNA sequence: TGTGCCAGCAGCTACCTCCAGATTTCACCCCTCCACTTT.

This clonotype appeared a few times. The chain recombines TRBV28 with TRBJ2-6; D not resolved. V shed 5 bases and J shed 0 bases, with 5 bases lying between them. Germline lookup yields CDR1 MDHEN and CDR2 SYDVKM. The CDR3 is 14 residues long. The CDR3 nucleotides read TGTGCCAGCAGTCAGGTCTCTGGGGCCAACGTCCTGACTTTC. Translation gives CASSQVSGANVLTF.

In the case of this clonotype: At one end, the junction sequence differs from germline, possibly due to a read error. The chain employs TRBV6-5 and TRBJ1-5; D remains ambiguous. The CDR3 loop spans 15 amino acids. The germline V gene has CDR1 MNHEY and CDR2 SVGAGI. The CDR3 loop reads CASSRLSLGGQHQHF. The CDR3 bases are TGTGCCAGCAGCCGTCTTTCCCTGGGAGGTCAGCACCAGCATTTT.

This clonotype came up a few times. This chain links TRBV20-1 with TRBJ1-2; 11 bases are shared with TRBD1. Trimming at V came to 5 bases and at J to 2 bases, leaving 4 bases not matched to a gene. Looked up from germline, CDR1 is DFQATT and CDR2 is SNEGSKA (reference sequence). The CDR3 totals 14 residues. CDR3 DNA: TGCAGTGCTCCCTGGACAGGGGGCAACTATGGCTACACCTTC. The encoded protein is CSAPWTGGNYGYTF.

Remarks on this clonotype: Germline and junction disagree at one end, which may indicate a read error. The J gene is TRBJ2-7, the V gene TRBV4-2, with D tentatively TRBD1 or TRBD2 (5 bases each). This CDR3 comprises 13 residues. Germline lookup yields CDR1 LGHNA and CDR2 YNFKEQ. CDR3 in amino acids: CATSMQEGREQYF. CDR3 coding DNA: TGTGCCACCAGCATGCAAGAGGGACGCGAGCAGTACTTC.

This clonotype was detected a few times. The chain employs TRBV12-3 or TRBV12-4 and TRBJ2-3; D unresolved. Trimming pared 8 bases from V and 0 bases from J, leaving 9 bases between. CDR3 size: 13 residues. The CDR3 nucleotides read TGTGCCAGCGTTCGGCAAAGCACAGATACGCAGTATTTT. The encoded protein is CASVRQSTDTQYF.

This clonotype was seen at least ten times. CDR3 bases: TGTGCCAGCAGCCCCGGTGGGGGGGACTATGGCTACACCTTC. Its protein is CASSPGGGDYGYTF. J is TRBJ1-2 and V is TRBV7-2; D perhaps matches TRBD1 (5 bases). Per the germline V gene, CDR1 is SGHTA and CDR2 is FQGNSA. The V gene lost 5 bases and the J gene lost 3 bases, with 13 bases spanning the gap. The CDR3 sequence is 14 residues long.

This clonotype has a handful of counts. The genes are TRBV7-9 and TRBJ2-2, with 10 bases that match TRBD1. The V and J ends lost 5 bases and 5 bases, in that order; junction bases with no gene match: 5. Germline-derived CDR1 and CDR2 are SEHNR and FQNEAQ (reference sequence). This CDR3 contains 15 residues. The CDR3 here is CASSPGTGETGELFF. In DNA, the CDR3 is TGTGCCAGCAGCCCCGGGACAGGGGAGACCGGGGAGCTGTTTTTT.

The chain carries TRBV7-3 and TRBJ2-3; a weak D match, TRBD2 (7 bases). CDR3 length: 16 amino acids. Trimming removed 2 bases at V and 3 bases at J, with 15 bases between. Germline values: CDR1 SGHTA, CDR2 FQGTGA. The CDR3 bases are TGTGCCAGCAGCTTAGGGGGGGGCAGGGTGACAGATACGCAGTATTTT. It encodes CASSLGGGRVTDTQYF.

V is TRBV2 and J is TRBJ1-3, with 7 bases identical to TRBD1. CDR3 length: 15 residues. CDR1 is SNHLY, CDR2 FYNNEI, per germline. After removal of 6 bases from V and 2 bases from J, the junction contained 7 bases not matched to a gene. CDR3 sequence reads: CASSPLTGPGNTIYF. DNA of the CDR3: TGTGCCAGCAGCCCGTTGACAGGGCCTGGAAACACCATATATTTT.

This clonotype came up a few times. The V and J genes are TRBV9 and TRBJ2-3, with a possible D match to TRBD1 (5 bases). Trimming took off 3 bases at V and 0 bases at J, with 8 bases between the two ends. There are 14 residues in the CDR3. Germline CDR1 is SGDLS and CDR2 is YYNGEE. CDR3 amino acids: CASSAQGSTDTQYF. DNA for the CDR3: TGTGCCAGCAGCGCGCAGGGTAGCACAGATACGCAGTATTTT.

As concerns this clonotype: This likely comes from a read error, as the CDR3 has no conserved phenylalanine or tryptophan at its end. The chain uses TRBV20-1 and TRBJ2-5, with 7 bases identical to TRBD1. Per germline, CDR1 DFQATT and CDR2 SNEGSKA (reference sequence). Unmatched junction bases numbered 8, after V lost 4 bases and J lost 6 bases. The CDR3 contains 13 residues. The CDR3 region is CSATDRMVQTQYY. The DNA of the CDR3 is TGCAGTGCTACGGACAGGATGGTACAGACCCAGTACTAC.

The chain employs TRBV6-4 and TRBJ1-1; D uncertain. The germline gives CDR1 MRHNA, CDR2 SNTAGT. With 6 bases removed from V and 1 base from J, the gap between germline ends came to 9 bases. The CDR3 extends over 13 amino acids. DNA of the CDR3: TGTGCCAGCAGGGAAGCAGGGAACACTGAAGCTTTCTTT. Translated, it gives CASREAGNTEAFF.

The chain is built from TRBV7-2 and TRBJ1-6, with 7 bases identical to TRBD1. This CDR3 is 13 amino acids long. Germline CDR1 reads SGHTA; CDR2 reads FQGNSA. Losses at the gene ends were 4 bases for V and 13 bases for J; bases not matched to a gene: 7. This CDR3 is CASSSTRGAPLHF. Here the CDR3 DNA reads TGTGCCAGCAGCTCGACCAGGGGGGCTCCCCTCCACTTT.

This sequence joins TRBV12-3 or TRBV12-4 and TRBJ1-2, with TRBD1 matching 7 bases. Trimming removed 5 bases from V and 7 bases from J; junction bases left unmatched: 7. The length of the CDR3 is 13 residues. The DNA of the CDR3 is TGTGCCAGCAGTCTCACAGGGGTTCGTGGCTACACCTTC. This codes for CASSLTGVRGYTF.